These 30 T cell receptor beta chains were all obtained from the same sample, sequenced in a study of T cell repertoires in cytomegalovirus infection. TCRdb reanalysed the reads using MiXCR and keeps one entry per CDR3 protein. The data show 300,000 to 400,000 distinct CDR3 sequences, under 35% seen once. Which antigens these TCRs recognize remains unknown. Source: cultured PBMCs, taken from culture after CMV antigen stimulation. The receptors here all came from a human donor in good health (CMV status not recorded). Some clones in this sample may be carry-over from other donors' samples.

The chain couples TRBV27 to TRBJ2-7; 10 bases are a match to TRBD1. J gave up 2 bases and V 7 bases, and 14 bases lay outside the gene matches. The CDR3 loop spans 17 amino acids. Per the germline V gene, CDR1 is MNHEY and CDR2 is SMNVEV (reference sequence). This chain's CDR3 is CASTATGTGANAYEQYF. The DNA of the CDR3 is TGTGCCAGCACCGCCACCGGGACAGGGGCTAATGCCTACGAGCAGTACTTC.

The sample holds one count of this clonotype. J is TRBJ2-7 and V is TRBV20-1, with D uncertain. This CDR3 comprises 13 residues. Germline values: CDR1 DFQATT, CDR2 SNEGSKA (reference sequence). V dropped 1 base and J dropped 3 bases, with 10 bases sitting between them. The CDR3 is CSARGADHYEQYF. The CDR3 nucleotides are TGCAGTGCTAGAGGAGCCGACCACTACGAGCAGTACTTC.

This clonotype was found many times. The V gene is TRBV7-9, the J gene TRBJ1-1; D possibly corresponds to TRBD1 (6 bases). The CDR3 runs 18 residues. Per the germline V gene, CDR1 is SEHNR and CDR2 is FQNEAQ (reference sequence). With 5 bases removed from V and 1 base from J, the gap between germline ends came to 23 bases. The chain's CDR3 is CASSPPRTDIVQNTEAFF. The CDR3, as DNA: TGTGCCAGCAGCCCGCCTAGGACAGACATAGTTCAGAACACTGAAGCTTTCTTT.

This chain links TRBV5-6 with TRBJ1-1, with unresolved D. Per the germline V gene, CDR1 is SGHDT and CDR2 is YYEEEE. V lost 0 bases, J lost 0 bases, and 9 bases lay in between. This CDR3 spans 15 amino acids. The CDR3 region is CASSLGMVLNTEAFF. As DNA, the CDR3 is TGTGCCAGCAGCTTGGGGATGGTCCTGAACACTGAAGCTTTCTTT.

The chain is built from TRBV5-1 and TRBJ2-1, with D unresolved. CDR1 is SGHRS, CDR2 YFSETQ, per germline. The V and J ends lost 2 bases and 7 bases respectively, with 10 bases between them. The CDR3 has 13 amino acids. The CDR3 loop reads CASSFPVLNEQFF. The CDR3 region has the DNA TGCGCCAGCAGCTTCCCCGTTCTGAATGAGCAGTTCTTC.

This clonotype was counted only a few times. The chain carries TRBV7-8 and TRBJ1-2; D remains unclear. V lost 1 base, J lost 7 bases, and 31 bases lay in between. This CDR3 comprises 20 residues. Germline lookup yields CDR1 SGHVS and CDR2 FQNEAQ. The CDR3 sequence is CASSLGGLGSVKRRIPGYTF. The CDR3 DNA follows: TGTGCCAGCAGCTTAGGAGGGCTTGGATCCGTCAAAAGACGGATACCTGGCTACACCTTC.

Only a few counts were recorded for this clonotype. The chain carries TRBV12-3 or TRBV12-4 and TRBJ1-5; TRBD1 agrees at 8 bases. J was trimmed by 6 bases and V by 7 bases; bases with no gene match: 11. This CDR3 region has 15 residues. The CDR3 nucleotides are TGTGCCAGCACTATGACAGGGGCTCGGAGTCAGCCCCAGCATTTT. Residues: CASTMTGARSQPQHF.

The chain uses TRBV27 and TRBJ2-2; TRBD1 might be the D (5 bases). V was pared by 3 bases and J by 1 base, with 9 bases between. The CDR3 has 15 amino acids. CDR1 is MNHEY, CDR2 SMNVEV, per germline (reference sequence). The CDR3 loop reads CASSFRTLNTGELFF. CDR3 bases: TGTGCCAGCAGTTTCCGGACACTGAACACCGGGGAGCTGTTTTTT.

The chain links TRBV5-1 to TRBJ2-5, with TRBD1 matching 9 bases. Per the germline V gene, CDR1 is SGHRS and CDR2 is YFSETQ. J gave up 4 bases and V 4 bases, and 8 bases lay outside the gene matches. The CDR3 totals 15 residues. DNA of the CDR3: TGCGCCAGCAGCCATCCACAGGGGGCCGGAGAGACCCAGTACTTC. This sequence encodes CASSHPQGAGETQYF.

This clonotype came up a few times. CDR3: CASSLTILQGTSEKLFF. CDR3 nucleotides: TGTGCCAGCAGCTTAACAATTTTGCAGGGGACGAGTGAAAAACTGTTTTTT. This chain links TRBV7-9 with TRBJ1-4; D might be TRBD1 (6 bases). This CDR3 is built from 17 residues. Germline values: CDR1 SEHNR, CDR2 FQNEAQ (reference sequence). The V end lost 2 bases, the J end lost 7 bases, and 20 bases lay between the germline ends.

This clonotype was counted a few times. The chain carries TRBV27 and TRBJ1-1; D possibly corresponds to TRBD1 (5 bases). V was cut by 6 bases and J by 2 bases, with 19 bases left in between. The germline gives CDR1 MNHEY, CDR2 SMNVEV (reference sequence). The CDR3 totals 16 residues. CDR3 bases: TGTGCCAGCAGCCGGCCGCTAACGGGGGATAACACTGAAGCTTTCTTT. This encodes CASSRPLTGDNTEAFF.

The rearrangement joins TRBV20-1 to TRBJ1-1; 7 bases are shared with TRBD1. Per the germline V gene, CDR1 is DFQATT and CDR2 is SNEGSKA (reference sequence). V was clipped by 6 bases and J by 1 base; unmatched bases: 5. The CDR3 length is 13 residues. CDR3 bases: TGCAGTGCAGGGGGCACCGGGAACACTGAAGCTTTCTTT. Translating gives CSAGGTGNTEAFF.

This clonotype was recorded at least ten times. The J gene is TRBJ1-2, the V gene TRBV7-2, with 7 bases lining up with TRBD1. CDR1 is SGHTA and CDR2 is FQGNSA in the germline V gene. The trim removed 5 bases at V and 4 bases at J, leaving 7 bases unmatched. This CDR3 spans 14 amino acids. CDR3 in amino acids: CASSPGRDSYGYTF. The CDR3 nucleotides read TGTGCCAGCAGCCCAGGGCGGGACAGCTATGGCTACACCTTC.

This clonotype turned up a few times. The genes are TRBV24-1 and TRBJ2-7, with D perhaps being TRBD1 or TRBD2 (5 bases each). Trimming removed 5 bases at V and 3 bases at J, with 10 bases between. This CDR3 has 13 residues. The germline V gene has CDR1 KGHDR and CDR2 SFDVKD. This CDR3 reads CATSGRDGYEQYF. The DNA of the CDR3 is TGTGCCACCAGTGGCAGGGACGGCTACGAGCAGTACTTC.

This clonotype was detected a few times. The rearrangement links TRBV4-2 to TRBJ2-3, with D unclear. V dropped 2 bases and J dropped 5 bases, with 5 bases sitting between them. Germline assignment: CDR1 LGHNA and CDR2 YNFKEQ. CDR3 length equals 12 residues. The CDR3 protein is CASSQSQDTQYF. The CDR3 coding sequence is TGTGCCAGCAGCCAAAGTCAAGATACGCAGTATTTT.

This clonotype was seen a few times. The chain links TRBV20-1 to TRBJ1-2; tentative D call: TRBD1 (6 bases). The ends were cut back, 3 bases at V and 1 base at J, with 9 bases in the middle. Germline V gene lookup returns CDR1 DFQATT and CDR2 SNEGSKA (reference sequence). The CDR3 runs 13 residues. CDR3 in amino acids: CSASNRDNYGYTF. CDR3 bases: TGCAGTGCTAGTAACAGGGATAACTATGGCTACACCTTC.

CDR3 in DNA: TGTGCCTGGAGGGACCGTTCCCACAGGGGGCATGGCTACACCTTC. Translation gives CAWRDRSHRGHGYTF. The chain joins TRBV30 to TRBJ1-2, with 9 bases fitting TRBD1. The CDR3 is 15 residues long. Germline CDR1 reads GTSNPN; CDR2 reads SVGIG (reference sequence). The V gene end was trimmed by 3 bases and the J gene end by 6 bases; junction bases not matched to a gene: 11.

The V gene is TRBV7-9, the J gene TRBJ2-1; 10 bases agree with TRBD2. Germline V gene sequence: CDR1 SEHNR, CDR2 FQNEAQ (reference sequence). Trimming at V came to 4 bases and at J to 8 bases, leaving 8 bases not matched to a gene. This CDR3 spans 15 amino acids. CDR3 sequence reads: CASSSSGGAGDEQFF. Written as DNA, the CDR3 is TGTGCCAGCAGCTCGAGCGGGGGGGCTGGGGATGAGCAGTTCTTC.

This clonotype was seen more than once but under ten times. This chain connects TRBV6-5 to TRBJ1-2; D is possibly TRBD1 (5 bases). Germline CDR1 and CDR2: MNHEY and SVGAGI. V gave up 4 bases and J gave up 2 bases, with 11 bases separating them. The CDR3 totals 14 residues. CDR3 amino acids: CASSSGISNYGYTF. The CDR3 DNA follows: TGTGCCAGCAGTTCAGGGATATCGAACTATGGCTACACCTTC.

With regard to this clonotype: This may come from a read error, since a much larger clone is one base off. The chain uses TRBV11-2 and TRBJ1-1; D unresolved. CDR3 length: 14 residues. CDR1 SGHAT and CDR2 FQNNGV come from the germline V gene. V lost 1 base to trimming and J lost 0 bases, with 6 bases between them. CDR3 in DNA: TGTGCCAGCAGCTTAGTGGTAGTGAACACTGAAGCTTTCTTT. This sequence encodes CASSLVVVNTEAFF.

CDR3 nucleotides: TGCAGTGCTAGAGATATGCGGAGCGGGGGGCAGGTAGATACGCAGTATTTT. Its protein is CSARDMRSGGQVDTQYF. This rearrangement joins TRBV20-1 to TRBJ2-3, with TRBD2 matching over 9 bases. In germline, CDR1 is DFQATT, CDR2 SNEGSKA (reference sequence). Trimming cost V 0 bases and J 5 bases; bases outside gene matches: 12. The CDR3 contains 17 residues.

The chain has TRBV5-1 and TRBJ2-5, with unresolved D. CDR3 length: 14 amino acids. From germline, CDR1 is SGHRS and CDR2 YFSETQ. V was trimmed by 0 bases and J by 1 base, leaving 7 bases between them. CDR3 sequence reads: CASSLDPRQETQYF. For the CDR3, the DNA is TGCGCCAGCAGCTTGGATCCGCGCCAAGAGACCCAGTACTTC.

The V gene is TRBV5-1, the J gene TRBJ2-4; D remains unclear. This CDR3 region has 12 residues. CDR1 and CDR2 from the germline V gene are SGHRS and YFSETQ. Trimming pared 2 bases from V and 5 bases from J, leaving 5 bases between. The CDR3 protein is CASSFDQNIQYF. As DNA, the CDR3 is TGCGCCAGCAGCTTTGACCAAAACATTCAGTACTTC.

The sample holds a few counts of this clonotype. The chain combines TRBV19 with TRBJ2-5; TRBD1 aligns across 9 bases. Losses at the gene ends were 4 bases for V and 5 bases for J; bases not matched to a gene: 8. The CDR3 runs to 15 residues. CDR1 and CDR2 from the germline V gene are LNHDA and SQIVND (reference sequence). This CDR3 reads CASSTTGQGAETQYF. In nucleotides, the CDR3 is TGTGCCAGTAGTACCACGGGACAGGGTGCCGAGACCCAGTACTTC.

V and J are TRBV29-1 and TRBJ1-1; no definite D call. The CDR3 has 11 residues. Germline CDR1 and CDR2: SQVTM and ANQGSEA. V shed 4 bases and J shed 5 bases, with 8 bases lying between them. In DNA form, the CDR3 reads TGCAGCGTTGCTGGCGCGACTGAAGCTTTCTTT. This codes for CSVAGATEAFF.

This chain links TRBV29-1 with TRBJ2-5; no clear D. The V gene lost 2 bases and the J gene lost 4 bases, with 5 bases spanning the gap. This CDR3 has 11 amino acids. In germline, CDR1 is SQVTM, CDR2 ANQGSEA. In nucleotides, the CDR3 is TGCAGCGTTGAACCAGGAGAGACCCAGTACTTC. Its protein is CSVEPGETQYF.

This clonotype was observed many times. The chain couples TRBV7-2 to TRBJ2-5; no clear D. Germline-derived CDR1 and CDR2 are SGHTA and FQGNSA. V was clipped by 5 bases and J by 3 bases, with 10 bases between them. The CDR3 sequence is 13 residues long. The CDR3 is CASSRALEETQYF. The CDR3 DNA is TGTGCCAGCAGCCGGGCCCTTGAAGAGACCCAGTACTTC.

The chain has TRBV28 and TRBJ2-7; unclear D gene. Deletions cut 3 bases from V and 0 bases from J, with 9 bases between. The CDR3 sequence is 14 residues long. CDR1 and CDR2 (germline): MDHEN, SYDVKM. The CDR3 nucleotides are TGTGCCAGCAGTTTTATTGGAAGCTCCTACGAGCAGTACTTC. Translated, it gives CASSFIGSSYEQYF. Combining the CDR3 with reference TRBV28 and TRBJ2-7 gives the whole variable domain DVKVTQSSRYLVKRTGEKVFLECVQDMDHENMFWYRQDPGLGLRLIYFSYDVKMKEKGDIPEGYSVSREKKERFSLILESASTNQTSMYLCASSFIGSSYEQYFGPGTRLTVT.

This clonotype has only a few counts. This chain links TRBV4-1 with TRBJ2-1; 9 nucleotides align to TRBD2. The CDR3 runs to 18 residues. Germline V gene lookup returns CDR1 MGHRA and CDR2 YSYEKL. V lost 1 base, J lost 9 bases, and 16 bases stayed unmatched. The CDR3: CASSQGLRAGGLRSEQFF. In DNA, the CDR3 is TGCGCCAGCAGCCAAGGTCTGCGGGCGGGAGGGCTTCGCAGTGAGCAGTTCTTC.

The chain has TRBV28 and TRBJ1-4, with TRBD1 matching 7 bases. Germline V gene data show CDR1 as MDHEN and CDR2 as SYDVKM. CDR3 length: 14 residues. V gave up 5 bases and J gave up 4 bases; unmatched junction bases: 4. The CDR3 DNA follows: TGTGCCAGCAGTCTGGGACAGATTAATGAAAAACTGTTTTTT. Encoded protein: CASSLGQINEKLFF.